The present TCR beta chain was sequenced within a study of vaccination and CD4 T cells after COVID-19. For this clonotype: As yet, its antigen is unknown.

The germline gives CDR1 DFQATT, CDR2 SNEGSKA (reference sequence). V gave up 5 bases and J gave up 2 bases, with 19 bases separating them. The CDR3 runs to 16 residues. Treatment in this sample: approximately nine-day PBMC culture with coronavirus spike peptide pools or control peptides (ViraFEST assay). ViraFEST sequenced TCRs after peptide-pool expansion of antigen-specific T cells. CD4+ T cells that had been cultured provided DNA sequenced with the Oncomine TCR Beta short-read assay. One entry per CDR3 protein, called by TCRdb with MiXCR from the PCR reads. The table has about 19,000 distinct CDR3 sequences, approximately 52% seen once.

The sequencing here drew on CD4+ T cells from blood, cultured in vitro, taken after SARS-CoV-2 vaccination. This chain uses TRBV20-1 with TRBJ1-5; the D gene is possibly TRBD1 (6 bases). This sequence originates from a human donor who had recovered from COVID-19. CDR3 sequence: CSAPRTARSGNQPQHF. For the CDR3, the DNA is TGCAGTGCTCCCCGGACAGCTAGAAGTGGCAATCAGCCCCAGCATTTT.